This T cell receptor (beta chain) comes out of a study of blood T cell repertoires in COVID-19. Across the study: Samples of COVID-19 (acute and convalescent) were obtained from the United States, Italy and Spain. T cells, B-cell-depleted T cells, or PBMCs provided the cDNA or gDNA that served as material.

The Seattle site enrolled patients during active infection and followed them longitudinally. As handled by the study authors: Amplification of reference gene primers was used by the study to estimate nucleated cell counts. Measured with immunoSEQ multiplex PCR; TCRdb has only the in-frame clones, and not every one. The DNA gave D and trimming, while V, J and clone size come from that table. The sample has about 200,000 clones; about 88% are singletons. The TCR sequence derives from a man in his fifties with COVID-19, enrolled during active disease. The sample taken for sequencing was peripheral blood.

The DNA for the CDR3 is TGTGCCAGTAGAAGCGCGAACACCGGGGAGCTGTTTTTT. It encodes CASRSANTGELFF. This chain links TRBV7-3 with TRBJ2-2; D call uncertain. The length of the CDR3 is 13 residues. Between the trimmed V and J ends, which lost 9 bases and 0 bases, there was a span of 8 bases. Germline V gene sequence: CDR1 SGHTA, CDR2 FQGTGA.